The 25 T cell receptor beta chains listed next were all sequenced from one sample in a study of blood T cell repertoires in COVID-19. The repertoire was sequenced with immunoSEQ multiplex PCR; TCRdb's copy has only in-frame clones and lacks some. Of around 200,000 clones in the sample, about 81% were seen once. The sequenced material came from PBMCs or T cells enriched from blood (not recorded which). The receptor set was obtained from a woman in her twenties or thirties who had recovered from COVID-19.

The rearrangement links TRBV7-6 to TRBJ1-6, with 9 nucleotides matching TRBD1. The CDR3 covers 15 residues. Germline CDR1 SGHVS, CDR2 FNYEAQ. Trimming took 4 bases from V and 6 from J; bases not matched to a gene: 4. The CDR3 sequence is CASSSGQGLNSPLHF. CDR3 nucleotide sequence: TGTGCCAGCAGCTCGGGACAGGGACTTAATTCACCCCTCCACTTT.

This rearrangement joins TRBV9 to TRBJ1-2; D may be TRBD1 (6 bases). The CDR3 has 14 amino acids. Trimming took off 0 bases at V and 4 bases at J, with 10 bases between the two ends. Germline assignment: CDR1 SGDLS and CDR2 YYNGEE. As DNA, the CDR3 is TGTGCCAGCAGCGTAGCGGACAGTACCTATGGCTACACCTTC. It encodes CASSVADSTYGYTF.

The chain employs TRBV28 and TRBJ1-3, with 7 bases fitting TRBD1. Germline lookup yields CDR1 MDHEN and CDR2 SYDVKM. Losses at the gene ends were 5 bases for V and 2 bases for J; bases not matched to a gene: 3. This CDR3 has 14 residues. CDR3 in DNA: TGTGCCAGCAGTCTCAGGGGGGCTGGAAACACCATATATTTT. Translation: CASSLRGAGNTIYF. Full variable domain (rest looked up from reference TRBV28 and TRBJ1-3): DVKVTQSSRYLVKRTGEKVFLECVQDMDHENMFWYRQDPGLGLRLIYFSYDVKMKEKGDIPEGYSVSREKKERFSLILESASTNQTSMYLCASSLRGAGNTIYFGEGSWLTVV.

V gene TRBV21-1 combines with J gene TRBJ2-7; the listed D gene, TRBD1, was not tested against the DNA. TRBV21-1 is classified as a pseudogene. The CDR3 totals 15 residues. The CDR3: CASSKGPGHPYEQYV. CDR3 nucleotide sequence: TGTGCCAGCAGCAAAGGACCGGGACACCCCTACGAGCAGTACGTC.

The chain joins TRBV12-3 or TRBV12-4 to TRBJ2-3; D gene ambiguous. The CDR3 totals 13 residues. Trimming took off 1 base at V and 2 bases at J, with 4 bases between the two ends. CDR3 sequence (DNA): TGTGCCAGCAGTTTAGGAGCCACAGATACGCAGTATTTT. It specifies CASSLGATDTQYF.

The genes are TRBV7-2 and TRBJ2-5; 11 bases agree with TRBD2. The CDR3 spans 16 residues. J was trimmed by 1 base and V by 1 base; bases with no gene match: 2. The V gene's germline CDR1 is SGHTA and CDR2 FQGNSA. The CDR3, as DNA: TGTGCCAGCAGCTTAGACCTAGCGGGGGGCCAAGAGACCCAGTACTTC. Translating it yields CASSLDLAGGQETQYF.

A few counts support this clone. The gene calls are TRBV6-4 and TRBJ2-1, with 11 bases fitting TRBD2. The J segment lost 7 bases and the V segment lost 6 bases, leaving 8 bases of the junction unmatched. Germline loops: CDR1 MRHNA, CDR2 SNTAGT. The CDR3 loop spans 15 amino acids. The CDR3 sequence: CASRNSGGAGNEQFF. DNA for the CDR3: TGTGCCAGCAGGAATAGCGGGGGGGCAGGGAATGAGCAGTTCTTC.

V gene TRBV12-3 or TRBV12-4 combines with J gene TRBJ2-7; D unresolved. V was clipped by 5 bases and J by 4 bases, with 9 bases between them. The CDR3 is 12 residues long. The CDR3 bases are TGTGCCAGCAGTCCGCTCAGGTACGAGCAGTACTTC. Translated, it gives CASSPLRYEQYF.

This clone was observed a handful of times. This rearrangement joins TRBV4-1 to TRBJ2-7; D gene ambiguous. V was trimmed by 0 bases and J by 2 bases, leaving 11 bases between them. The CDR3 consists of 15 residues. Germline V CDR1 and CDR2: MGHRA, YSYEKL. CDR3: CASSQDYPGPYEQYV. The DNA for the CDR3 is TGCGCCAGCAGCCAAGATTACCCGGGTCCCTACGAGCAGTACGTC.

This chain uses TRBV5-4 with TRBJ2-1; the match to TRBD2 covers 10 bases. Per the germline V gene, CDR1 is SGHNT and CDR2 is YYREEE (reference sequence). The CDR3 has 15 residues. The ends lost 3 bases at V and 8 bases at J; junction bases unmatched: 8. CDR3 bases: TGTGCCAGCAGCTCACTAGCGGGATGGTCGTATGAGCAGTTCTTC. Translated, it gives CASSSLAGWSYEQFF.

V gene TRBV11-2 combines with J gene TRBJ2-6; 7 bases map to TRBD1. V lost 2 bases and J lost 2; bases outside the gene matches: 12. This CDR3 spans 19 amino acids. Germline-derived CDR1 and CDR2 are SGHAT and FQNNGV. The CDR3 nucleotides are TGTGCCAGCAGCTTAACCAGGGGACAGCATAAAACTGGGGCCAACGTCCTGACTTTC. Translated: CASSLTRGQHKTGANVLTF.

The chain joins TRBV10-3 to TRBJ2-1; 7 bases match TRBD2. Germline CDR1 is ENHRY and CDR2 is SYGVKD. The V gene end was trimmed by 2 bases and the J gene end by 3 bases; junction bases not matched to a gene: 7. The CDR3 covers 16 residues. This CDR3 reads CAISEEELALYNEQFF. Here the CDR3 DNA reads TGTGCCATCAGTGAGGAAGAACTAGCGCTCTACAATGAGCAGTTCTTC.

The CDR3 DNA follows: TGTGCCAGCTCACCCCCATCCAGAATTTACGAGCAGTACTTC. Translation gives CASSPPSRIYEQYF. This chain links TRBV18 with TRBJ2-7; no clear D. Trimming shortened V by 3 bases and J by 4 bases, and 13 bases separated the two germline ends. CDR3 length: 14 residues. In germline, CDR1 is KGHSH, CDR2 LQKENI.

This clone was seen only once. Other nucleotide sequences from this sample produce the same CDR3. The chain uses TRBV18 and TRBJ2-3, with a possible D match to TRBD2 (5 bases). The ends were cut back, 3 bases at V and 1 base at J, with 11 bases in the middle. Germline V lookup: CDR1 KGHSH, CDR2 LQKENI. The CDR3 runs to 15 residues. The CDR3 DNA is TGTGCCAGCTCACCCCTCGCCGGGGGCACAGATACGCAGTATTTT. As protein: CASSPLAGGTDTQYF.

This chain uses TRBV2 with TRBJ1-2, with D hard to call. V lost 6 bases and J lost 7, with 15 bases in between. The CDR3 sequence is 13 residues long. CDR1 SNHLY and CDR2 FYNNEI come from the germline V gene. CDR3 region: CASRQAPGSGYTF. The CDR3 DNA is TGTGCCAGCAGGCAGGCTCCCGGAAGTGGCTACACCTTC.

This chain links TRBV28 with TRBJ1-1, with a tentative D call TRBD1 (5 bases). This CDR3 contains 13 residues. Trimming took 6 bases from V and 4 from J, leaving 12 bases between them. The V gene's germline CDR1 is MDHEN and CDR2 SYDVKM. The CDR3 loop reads CASRNQGSTEAFF. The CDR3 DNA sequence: TGTGCCAGCAGAAATCAGGGTTCCACTGAAGCTTTCTTT.

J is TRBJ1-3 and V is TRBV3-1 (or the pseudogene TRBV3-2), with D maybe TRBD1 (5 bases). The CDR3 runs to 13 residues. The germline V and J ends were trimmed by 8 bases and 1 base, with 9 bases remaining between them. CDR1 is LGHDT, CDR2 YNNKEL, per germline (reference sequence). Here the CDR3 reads CASGGTSGNTIYF. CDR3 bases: TGTGCCAGCGGCGGGACTTCTGGAAACACCATATATTTT.

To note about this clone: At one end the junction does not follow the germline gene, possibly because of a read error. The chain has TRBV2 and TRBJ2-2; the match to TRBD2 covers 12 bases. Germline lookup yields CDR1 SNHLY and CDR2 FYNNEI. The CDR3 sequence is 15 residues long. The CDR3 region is CASRGTSGRTEELFF. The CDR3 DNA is TGTGCCAGCAGGGGGACTAGCGGGCGTACCGAGGAGCTGTTTTTT.

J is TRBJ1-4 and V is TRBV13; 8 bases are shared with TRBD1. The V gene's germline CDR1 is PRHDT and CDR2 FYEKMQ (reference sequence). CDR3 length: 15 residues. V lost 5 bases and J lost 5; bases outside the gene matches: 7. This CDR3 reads CASSADGQGNEKLFF. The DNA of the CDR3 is TGTGCCAGCAGCGCGGACGGACAGGGAAATGAAAAACTGTTTTTT.

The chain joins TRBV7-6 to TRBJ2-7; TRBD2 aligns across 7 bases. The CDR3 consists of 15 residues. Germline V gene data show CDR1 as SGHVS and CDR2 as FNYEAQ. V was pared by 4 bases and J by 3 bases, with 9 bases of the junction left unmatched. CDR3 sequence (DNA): TGTGCCAGCAGCTCCCAGGGCGGGAGAAACTACGAGCAGTACTTC. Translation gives CASSSQGGRNYEQYF.

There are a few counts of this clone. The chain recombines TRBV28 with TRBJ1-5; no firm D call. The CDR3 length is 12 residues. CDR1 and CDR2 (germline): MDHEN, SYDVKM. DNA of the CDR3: TGTGGAACGAGGGATCCTAATCAGCCCCAGCATTTT. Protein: CGTRDPNQPQHF.

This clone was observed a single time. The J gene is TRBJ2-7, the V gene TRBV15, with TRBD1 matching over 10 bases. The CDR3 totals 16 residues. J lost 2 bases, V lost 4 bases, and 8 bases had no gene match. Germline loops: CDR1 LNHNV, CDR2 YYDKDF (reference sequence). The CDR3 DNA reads TGTGCCACCAGCACCCGGACAGGGGGTTCCCCCTACGAGCAGTACTTC. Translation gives CATSTRTGGSPYEQYF.

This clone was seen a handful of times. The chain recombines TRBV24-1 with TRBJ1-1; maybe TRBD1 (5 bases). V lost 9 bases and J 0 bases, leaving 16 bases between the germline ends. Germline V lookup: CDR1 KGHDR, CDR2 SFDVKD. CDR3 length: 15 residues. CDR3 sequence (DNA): TGTGCCACCTCCCCGGGACGGACTATGAACACTGAAGCTTTCTTT. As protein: CATSPGRTMNTEAFF.

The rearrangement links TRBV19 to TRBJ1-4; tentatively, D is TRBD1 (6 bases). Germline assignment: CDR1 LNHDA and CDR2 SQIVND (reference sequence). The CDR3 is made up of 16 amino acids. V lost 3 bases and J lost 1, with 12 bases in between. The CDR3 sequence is CASSMAGGQTNEKLFF. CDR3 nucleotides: TGTGCCAGTAGTATGGCGGGGGGCCAAACTAATGAAAAACTGTTTTTT.

The CDR3 nucleotides are TGTGCCAGTAGTAGGACAGGGCGCGGGAATCAGCCCCAGCATTTT. It codes for CASSRTGRGNQPQHF. J is TRBJ1-5 and V is TRBV19, with TRBD1 matching over 8 bases. Germline V CDR1 and CDR2: LNHDA, SQIVND (reference sequence). V shed 4 bases, J shed 4 bases, and the junction held 6 bases outside the gene matches. This CDR3 spans 15 amino acids.